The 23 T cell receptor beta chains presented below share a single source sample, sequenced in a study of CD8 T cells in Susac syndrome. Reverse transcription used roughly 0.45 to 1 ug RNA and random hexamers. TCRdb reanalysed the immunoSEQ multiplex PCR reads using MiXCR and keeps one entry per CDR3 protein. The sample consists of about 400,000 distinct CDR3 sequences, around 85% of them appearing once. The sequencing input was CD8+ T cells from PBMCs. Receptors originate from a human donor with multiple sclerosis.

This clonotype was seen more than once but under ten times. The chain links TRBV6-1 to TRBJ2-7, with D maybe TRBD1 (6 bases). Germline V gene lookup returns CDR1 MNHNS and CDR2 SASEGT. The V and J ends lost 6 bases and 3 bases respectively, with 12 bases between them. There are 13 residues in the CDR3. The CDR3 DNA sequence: TGTGCCAGCAGGGACAGTTCCTTCTACGAGCAGTACTTC. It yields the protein CASRDSSFYEQYF.

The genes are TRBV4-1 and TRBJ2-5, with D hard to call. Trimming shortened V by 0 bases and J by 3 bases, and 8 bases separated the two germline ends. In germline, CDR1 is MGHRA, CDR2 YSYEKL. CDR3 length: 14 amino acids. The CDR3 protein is CASSQDRTEETQYF. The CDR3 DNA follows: TGCGCCAGCAGCCAAGACCGGACGGAAGAGACCCAGTACTTC.

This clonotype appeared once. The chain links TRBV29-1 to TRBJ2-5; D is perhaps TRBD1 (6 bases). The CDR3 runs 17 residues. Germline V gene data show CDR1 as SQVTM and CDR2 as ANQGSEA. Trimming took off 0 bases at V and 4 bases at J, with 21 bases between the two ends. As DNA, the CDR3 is TGCAGCGTTGAAGATTTTTCGCAGGGTATAGGGGGAGAGACCCAGTACTTC. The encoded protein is CSVEDFSQGIGGETQYF.

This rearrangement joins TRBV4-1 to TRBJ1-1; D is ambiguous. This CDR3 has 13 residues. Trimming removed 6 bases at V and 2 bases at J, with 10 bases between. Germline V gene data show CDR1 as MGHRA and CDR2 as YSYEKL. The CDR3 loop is CASRADLNTEAFF. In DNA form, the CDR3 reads TGCGCCAGCAGAGCAGACCTTAACACTGAAGCTTTCTTT.

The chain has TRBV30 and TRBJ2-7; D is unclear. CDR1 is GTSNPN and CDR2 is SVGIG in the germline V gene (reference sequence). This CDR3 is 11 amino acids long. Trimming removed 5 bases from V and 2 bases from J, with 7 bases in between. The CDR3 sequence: CAWGLTYEQYF. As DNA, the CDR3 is TGTGCCTGGGGTCTCACCTACGAGCAGTACTTC. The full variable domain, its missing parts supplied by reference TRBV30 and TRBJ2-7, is SQTIHQWPATLVQPVGSPLSLECTVEGTSNPNLYWYRQAAGRGLQLLFYSVGIGQISSEVPQNLSASRPQDRQFILSSKKLLLSDSGFYLCAWGLTYEQYFGPGTRLTVT.

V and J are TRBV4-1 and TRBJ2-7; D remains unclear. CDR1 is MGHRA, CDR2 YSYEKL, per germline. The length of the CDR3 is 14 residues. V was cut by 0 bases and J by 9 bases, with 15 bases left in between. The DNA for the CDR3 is TGCGCCAGCAGCCAAGAGGTTTATTTGGACGGGCAGTACTTC. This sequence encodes CASSQEVYLDGQYF.

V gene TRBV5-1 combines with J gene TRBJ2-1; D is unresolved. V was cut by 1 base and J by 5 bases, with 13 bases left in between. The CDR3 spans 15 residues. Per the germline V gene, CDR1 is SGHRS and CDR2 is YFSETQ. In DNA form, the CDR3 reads TGCGCCAGCAGCTTGTTGGGATACCTCAACAATGAGCAGTTCTTC. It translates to CASSLLGYLNNEQFF.

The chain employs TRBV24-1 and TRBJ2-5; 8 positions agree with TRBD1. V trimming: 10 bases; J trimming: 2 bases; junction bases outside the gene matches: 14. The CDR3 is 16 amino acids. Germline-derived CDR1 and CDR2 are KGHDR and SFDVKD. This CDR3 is CATTQGGDKGQETQYF. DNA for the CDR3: TGTGCCACTACACAGGGGGGTGATAAAGGACAAGAGACCCAGTACTTC.

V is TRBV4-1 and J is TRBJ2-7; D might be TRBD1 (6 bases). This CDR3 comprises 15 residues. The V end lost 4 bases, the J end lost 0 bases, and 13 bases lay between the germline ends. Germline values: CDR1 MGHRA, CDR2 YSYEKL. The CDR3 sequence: CASSPQGLSSYEQYF. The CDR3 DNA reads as TGCGCCAGCAGCCCACAGGGCCTCAGCTCCTACGAGCAGTACTTC.

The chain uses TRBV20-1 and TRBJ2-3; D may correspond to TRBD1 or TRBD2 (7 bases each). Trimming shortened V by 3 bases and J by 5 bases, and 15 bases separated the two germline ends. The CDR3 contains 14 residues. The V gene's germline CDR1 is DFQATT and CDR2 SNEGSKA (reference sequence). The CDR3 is CSASFQGGVDTQYF. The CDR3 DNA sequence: TGCAGTGCTAGTTTTCAGGGGGGGGTAGATACGCAGTATTTT.

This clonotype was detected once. The CDR3, as DNA: TGCGCCAGCAGCTCGTGGACAGGGGGATTGGTATCTGAAGCTTTCTTT. Translated, it gives CASSSWTGGLVSEAFF. The rearrangement joins TRBV5-1 to TRBJ1-1, with 10 bases identical to TRBD1. CDR3 length: 16 amino acids. Trimming removed 3 bases from V and 6 bases from J; junction bases left unmatched: 11. The germline gives CDR1 SGHRS, CDR2 YFSETQ.

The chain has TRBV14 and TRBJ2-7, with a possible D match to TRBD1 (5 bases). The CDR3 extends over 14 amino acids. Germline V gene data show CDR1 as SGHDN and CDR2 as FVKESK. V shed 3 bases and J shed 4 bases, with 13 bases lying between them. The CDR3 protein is CASSQSGAWYEQYF. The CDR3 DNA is TGTGCCAGCAGCCAGTCTGGGGCTTGGTACGAGCAGTACTTC.

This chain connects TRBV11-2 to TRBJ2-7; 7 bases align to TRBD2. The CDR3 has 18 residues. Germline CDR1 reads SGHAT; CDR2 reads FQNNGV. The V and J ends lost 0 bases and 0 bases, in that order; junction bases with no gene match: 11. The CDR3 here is CASSLDWRQRGSSYEQYF. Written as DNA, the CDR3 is TGTGCCAGCAGCTTAGATTGGAGACAGCGGGGCAGCTCCTACGAGCAGTACTTC.

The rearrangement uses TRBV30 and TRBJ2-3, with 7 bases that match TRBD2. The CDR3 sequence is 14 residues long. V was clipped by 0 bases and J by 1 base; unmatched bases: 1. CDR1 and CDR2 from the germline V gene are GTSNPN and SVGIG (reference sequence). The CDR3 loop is CAWSVTSGTDTQYF. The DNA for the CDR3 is TGTGCCTGGAGTGTCACTAGCGGCACAGATACGCAGTATTTT.

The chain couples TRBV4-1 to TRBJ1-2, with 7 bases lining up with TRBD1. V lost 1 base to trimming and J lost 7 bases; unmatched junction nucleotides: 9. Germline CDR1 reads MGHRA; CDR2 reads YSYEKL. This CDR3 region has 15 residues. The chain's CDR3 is CASSQVFRGNLGYTF. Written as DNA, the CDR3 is TGCGCCAGCAGCCAAGTTTTCAGGGGGAATCTTGGCTACACCTTC.

The CDR3 loop is CASSDRERNTEAFF. CDR3 nucleotide sequence: TGTGCCAGTAGCGACAGGGAAAGGAATACTGAAGCTTTCTTT. This rearrangement joins TRBV19 to TRBJ1-1; 7 positions match TRBD1. J gave up 5 bases and V 6 bases, and 9 bases lay outside the gene matches. The germline gives CDR1 LNHDA, CDR2 SQIVND (reference sequence). The CDR3 totals 14 residues.

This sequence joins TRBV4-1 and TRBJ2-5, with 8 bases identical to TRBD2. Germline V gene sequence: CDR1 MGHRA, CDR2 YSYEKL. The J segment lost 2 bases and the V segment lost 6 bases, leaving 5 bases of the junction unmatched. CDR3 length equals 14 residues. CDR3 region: CASSQSGRQETQYF. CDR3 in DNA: TGCGCCAGCAGTCAGAGCGGGAGACAAGAGACCCAGTACTTC.

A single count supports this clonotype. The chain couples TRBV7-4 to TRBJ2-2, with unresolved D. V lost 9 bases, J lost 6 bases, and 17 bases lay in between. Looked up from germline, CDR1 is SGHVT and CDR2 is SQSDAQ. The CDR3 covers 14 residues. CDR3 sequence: CASKDPDSPGELFF. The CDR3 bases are TGTGCCAGTAAAGATCCGGATTCCCCCGGGGAGCTGTTTTTT.

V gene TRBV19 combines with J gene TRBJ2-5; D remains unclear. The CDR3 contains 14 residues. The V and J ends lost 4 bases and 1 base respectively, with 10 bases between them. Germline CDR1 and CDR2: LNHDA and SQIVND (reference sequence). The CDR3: CASSSDRAQETQYF. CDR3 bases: TGTGCCAGTAGTAGTGACCGGGCCCAAGAGACCCAGTACTTC. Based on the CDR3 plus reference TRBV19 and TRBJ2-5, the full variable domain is DGGITQSPKYLFRKEGQNVTLSCEQNLNHDAMYWYRQDPGQGLRLIYYSQIVNDFQKGDIAEGYSVSREKKESFPLTVTSAQKNPTAFYLCASSSDRAQETQYFGPGTRLLVL.

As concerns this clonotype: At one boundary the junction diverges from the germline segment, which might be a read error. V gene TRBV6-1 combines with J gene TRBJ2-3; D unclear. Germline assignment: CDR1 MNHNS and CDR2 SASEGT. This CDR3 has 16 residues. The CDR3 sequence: CASSAVGSSRTDTQYF. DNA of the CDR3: TGTGCCAGCAGTGCGGTCGGTTCAAGCCGCACGGATACGCAGTATTTT.

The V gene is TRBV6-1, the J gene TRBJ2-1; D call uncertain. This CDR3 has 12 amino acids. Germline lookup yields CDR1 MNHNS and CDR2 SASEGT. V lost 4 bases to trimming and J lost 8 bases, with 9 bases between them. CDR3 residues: CASSGPGDEQFF. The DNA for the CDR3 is TGTGCCAGCAGTGGACCAGGCGATGAGCAGTTCTTC.

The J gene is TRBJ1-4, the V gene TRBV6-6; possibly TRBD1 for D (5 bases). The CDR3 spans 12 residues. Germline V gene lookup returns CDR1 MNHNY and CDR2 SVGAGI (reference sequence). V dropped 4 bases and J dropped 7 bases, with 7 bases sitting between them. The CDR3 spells CASSLTVEKLFF. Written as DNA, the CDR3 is TGTGCCAGCAGTTTGACAGTTGAAAAACTGTTTTTT.

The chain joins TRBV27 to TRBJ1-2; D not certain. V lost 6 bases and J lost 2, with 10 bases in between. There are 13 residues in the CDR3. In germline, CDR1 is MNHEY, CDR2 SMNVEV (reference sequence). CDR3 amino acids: CASRRRENYGYTF. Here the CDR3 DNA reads TGTGCCAGCAGACGTCGGGAGAACTATGGCTACACCTTC.